This T cell receptor beta chain derives from a study of cytomegalovirus exposure and HLA in healthy donors (dated by TCRdb to between 2016 and 2019). In the study overall: An earlier analysis of under 600 of the donors reported about 250 Gb of sequence data and some 120 million unique TCR beta sequences from about 200 million T cells. To predict cytomegalovirus infection status, the study combined high-throughput TCR immunosequencing, statistical association of individual TCRs with disease status, and machine learning. Roughly 300 gigabases of sequencing data and around 87 million unique TCR sequences were included in an early release covering about 620 HLA-typed donors. Among the roughly 380 genotyped donors, around 81% belonged to the genetic ancestry cluster associated with self-reported Caucasian donors. The number of donors typed differed by locus, with 629-630 for A, B, C, DRB1 and DQB1, over 500 for DQA1, approximately 580 for DPA1, and some 470 for DPB1. Besides the first cohort of roughly 660 subjects, a separate validation cohort made up of roughly 130 different subjects was used. Among some 400 genotyped donors of the cohort, an average of approximately 200,000 unique TCR beta nucleotide sequences was sequenced per donor, of which about 19% were non-productive. An earlier analysis of approximately 630 of the donors applied high-throughput TCR beta sequencing to assess whether each TCR beta V gene segment acted as functional or pseudogenic. Both class I and class II loci were covered by HLA typing, at four-digit resolution. Several DR-DQ haplotypes were treated as single units for association and clustering because of strong linkage in the cohort. Donor age, sex, ethnicity and CMV serostatus were compiled alongside the repertoire data. The aim of the study was to test whether cataloging public T cell receptors could identify signatures of past pathogen exposure. A later analysis re-examined previously published TCR beta repertoires from just over 650 donors and added high-resolution HLA genotyping to investigate patterns of TCR occurrence. Rather than using new phenotypic data, the later analysis identified candidate immune exposures from TCR beta sequences and from how often those sequences occurred across donors. Every discovery cohort repertoire had been produced on one sequencing platform. A later genetic analysis took genome-wide SNP genotypes for about 60% of the roughly 670 donors and used that subset as a discovery cohort. The T cell repertoires of around 670 subjects were profiled by immunosequencing and related to cytomegalovirus serostatus.

Beyond this particular receptor, the publication reports: The cohort was sequenced for TCR beta chains only, and without alpha or paired-chain data the features that could be detected were limited. According to a later genetic analysis, donors in an Asian-associated ancestry cluster had fewer N-insertions in productive TCRs than the roughly 660-donor mean. CMV serostatus was the only immune exposure information available for the cohort. Correlated functional status among segregating V segments might be attributable to linkage disequilibrium, but an unknown experimental factor could not be ruled out. Presence/absence analyses assumed roughly uniform sequencing depth across donors, an assumption that may not hold. In both the original and validation cohorts, the classifier was reported to diagnose cytomegalovirus status with high specificity and sensitivity. In the study, some 160 TCR beta chains were listed as associated with cytomegalovirus. Broadly in line with IMGT annotations, most TCR beta V segments showed up in productive rearrangements about 87% or about 30% of the time in an earlier analysis of 450 to 600 of the donors. A further reported finding was that TCR beta sequences accurately predicted the HLA-A and HLA-B alleles for most subjects in the first cohort. Some IMGT-functional V segments, including TRBV6-2 and TRBV6-3, could not be told apart with the 87-base-pair reads, so those segments were excluded. HLA typing was unavailable for some donors at each locus, so association tests used only the typed subset. In vitro tests confirmed that a few of the cytomegalovirus-associated TCR beta chains recognize cytomegalovirus antigens. A later analysis reported that several top co-occurrence clusters appeared linked to parvovirus B19, influenza, CMV and Epstein-Barr virus. An association between a missense DCLRE1C variant and V-gene and J-gene trimming of TCR beta chains was found in a later genetic analysis and replicated in an independent cohort. Compared with equally common non-associated chains, HLA-associated TCR beta chains in a later analysis were more clonally expanded and had lower generation probabilities. In a later analysis, TCR association rates were found to vary across HLA loci, with the most associated TCRs seen for DRB1 alleles and the fewest for HLA-C alleles. The authors suggested that the approach could potentially be extended to other disease states and immunological phenotypes. The earlier analysis of 587 of the donors excluded seventeen rarely observed V segments, including chromosome 9 orphons, because counts were too low. Strong co-occurrence of HLA alleles, especially DR and DQ, made assigning TCR associations to individual alleles difficult. Most TCR sequences were observed very rarely across donors, whereas some public TCRs were present in many individuals. At a false discovery rate of 0.05, a later analysis linked some 17,000 TCR beta sequences to specific HLA alleles. In a later analysis, most CMV-associated TCR beta chains were found to appear HLA-restricted, with HLA associations seemingly driven largely by CMV exposure. A group of highly shared sequence variants was considered likely to be a technical artifact of the sequencing pipeline.

On this clone: Its antigen remains undetermined. No base quality information exists; no much larger clone differs at one position.

Counted from cysteine to phenylalanine, this CDR3 has 15 amino acids. CDR3 DNA only is kept here, 45 bases in frame from base 1. V is reduced by 5 bases and J by 0 bases, leaving a spacing of 12 bases between them. The germline V gene (reference sequence) yields MNHNY for CDR1 and SVGAGI for CDR2. The cohort consisted of hundreds of healthy bone marrow donors. Cohort members were all nominally healthy when sampled, although unrecorded immune exposures were likely present. Of the 666 cohort members, more than 250 had a positive CMV serostatus and just over 350 had a negative one, while no CMV serostatus was recorded for the donor. A peripheral blood sample was collected from each donor, and TCR beta sequencing was performed on peripheral blood mononuclear cells. Genomic DNA was extracted from the blood cell samples with the Qiagen DNeasy Blood Extraction Kit. The library was prepared using the immunoSEQ multiplex PCR assay. For the multiplex PCR, a mixture combining 60 forward primers for TCR Vbeta segments and 13 reverse primers for TCR Jbeta segments was used. The CDR3 region of rearranged TCR beta genes was amplified from genomic DNA by a multiplex PCR assay. Amplified TCR beta libraries were sequenced as 87-base-pair reads on the Illumina HiSeq System. Processing in the source paper ran as follows. In a later analysis, some 80 million unique TCR beta chains were counted across the roughly 670 repertoires, and around 11 million of these chains were shared by at least two donors. Raw reads were error-corrected and collapsed into unique sequences with a nearest-neighbor algorithm that merged closely related sequences to remove PCR and sequencing errors. Alignment of CDR3 sequences to IMGT reference sequences was used to assign V, D and J gene segments. Each retained sequence needed at least a six-nucleotide match to both a V gene segment and a J gene segment. Rearrangements were classified as productive when the CDR3 lacked stop codons and remained in frame with V and J, and all other rearrangements were classified as non-productive. CDR3 was defined according to IMGT convention as the region running from the second conserved V-encoded cysteine to the conserved J-encoded phenylalanine. Sequences without an unambiguous match to a single V gene segment were excluded from the earlier analysis of 587 of the donors. An earlier analysis of 587 of the donors called V segments functional above 56.7% productive rearrangements and segregating when the between-donor standard deviation exceeded 5%. A statistical classification framework was built to diagnose cytomegalovirus status from the catalog of TCR beta chain sequences. A later analysis assigned V and J genes by comparing TCR nucleotide sequences with IMGT/GENE-DB human TR gene sequences. In a later analysis, CDR3 sequences and most-parsimonious VDJ recombination scenarios were assigned using the TCRdist pipeline. In a later analysis, each TCR beta chain was defined by its CDR3 amino acid sequence together with its V-gene family, and reads lacking a unique V-gene family were excluded. In a later analysis, around 600 highly shared, low-generation-probability nucleotide sequences were removed to address suspected cross-contamination and a sequencing artifact. For each public chain, a later analysis derived a clonal expansion index from normalized ranks of inferred template counts within each repertoire. A later analysis computed generation probabilities with a VDJ recombination model fitted to out-of-frame rearrangements, and checked the results against IGoR. In a later analysis, TCR-TCR, TCR-HLA and TCR-CMV co-occurrence was scored with hypergeometric tests, and a repertoire-size bias correction was applied to TCR pairs. A later analysis estimated false discovery rates by permuting HLA or CMV assignments 20 times. A later analysis grouped co-occurring TCRs with DBSCAN, adding TCRdist sequence similarity when clustering within HLA-allele-positive subsets. For co-occurrence clustering, repertoires with fewer than 30,000 or more than 120,000 public chains were excluded, along with several repertoires with anomalous nucleotide sharing. Imported from immuneACCESS, the table was reduced by TCRdb to in-frame sequences with V and J called. These copies leave out some clones; in studies compared against another copy, an unresolved V gene accounts for under half, and the cause of the remainder is not known. The DNA gave D and trimming, while V, J and clone size come from that table. In this sample the table shows roughly 140,000 clones, roughly 83% of which occur a single time. The top ten clonotypes cover 3.5% of the sample.

Source material: PBMCs. The sequence links TRBV6-6 to TRBJ2-3; TRBD2 is possibly the D segment (5 matching bases). This receptor was obtained from a human donor in good health. The DNA sequence reads TGTGCCAGCAGTGGACTTGGCGGTAGCACAGATACGCAGTATTTT. Its product reads: CASSGLGGSTDTQYF.